This T cell receptor beta chain appears in the sequencing data of a study of identical twins. Study outcomes and limitations: Cord blood's abundant beta clonotypes had fewer insertions, unlike memory repertoires.

This clonotype turned up a few times. Its antigen is still unknown. Each CDR3 protein gets one entry after TCRdb re-called the 5' RACE reads with MiXCR. The sample lists fewer than 250,000 distinct CDR3 sequences, 6% to 8.5% occurring once. The CDR3 contains 14 residues. Per the germline V gene, CDR1 is MDHEN and CDR2 is SYDVKM. V lost 7 bases and J lost 3, with 13 bases in between. The sample was also linked to a second study, of yellow fever vaccine responses in identical twins.

The receptor's source is a woman aged 18-29 years in good health. The gene calls are TRBV28 and TRBJ1-3; D ambiguous. The sample taken for sequencing was CD8+ T cells sorted from blood. The CDR3 nucleotides read TGTGCCAGCATCTCAGTATCCGTTGGAAACACCATATATTTT. Amino acids: CASISVSVGNTIYF.